These 3 T cell receptor beta chains were sequenced from one sample in a study of T cells in Graves' hyperthyroidism and ophthalmopathy. Amplification targeted TCR beta CDR3 regions from RNA transcripts. The study used the HTBI primer set for a first-round RT-PCR of the TCR CDR3. TCRdb reprocessed the multiplex PCR reads via MiXCR and lists one record per CDR3 protein. This table holds 280,000 or so distinct CDR3 sequences, approximately 16% found once. The sequenced material came from blood. Source of these receptors: a woman between 50 and 59 years old with Graves' hyperthyroidism that later progressed to Graves' ophthalmopathy.

The table lists this clonotype with a few counts. It may be a read error: a sequence one base away is much more abundant. In nucleotides, the CDR3 is TGTGCCTGGAGTGTACGAGCTGAAGCTTTCTTT. This sequence encodes CAWSVRAEAFF. The chain employs TRBV30 and TRBJ1-1; D is unclear. CDR3 length equals 11 residues. The V end was cut by 0 bases, the J end by 6 bases, with 5 bases between. CDR1 GTSNPN and CDR2 SVGIG come from the germline V gene (reference sequence).

This clonotype was seen ten or more times. The gene calls are TRBV12-3 or TRBV12-4 and TRBJ2-1; a weak D match, TRBD1 (6 bases). The CDR3 is 16 residues long. V lost 3 bases to trimming and J lost 0 bases, with 12 bases between them. The CDR3 protein is CASSFRQAPSYNEQFF. The CDR3 bases are TGTGCCAGCAGTTTTAGACAGGCTCCCTCCTACAATGAGCAGTTCTTC.

At least ten counts were recorded for this clonotype. The chain employs TRBV7-9 and TRBJ2-7, with 9 nucleotides matching TRBD1. This CDR3 comprises 16 residues. Germline CDR1 reads SEHNR; CDR2 reads FQNEAQ (reference sequence). Germline trimming cut 5 bases from V and 5 bases from J; bases unmatched to any gene: 13. In DNA form, the CDR3 reads TGTGCCAGCAGCGATCCCGGGACAGGGTGGAGGCACGAGCAGTACTTC. Translation: CASSDPGTGWRHEQYF.